The T cell receptor beta chain described here comes from a study of blood T cell repertoires in COVID-19. As for the study in general: Whether acute or convalescent, the COVID-19 samples came from the United States, Italy and Spain. The cDNA or gDNA used as material had been derived from T cells, B-cell-depleted T cells, or PBMCs.

CDR3 length: 16 amino acids. Germline V lookup: CDR1 SGHRS, CDR2 YFSETQ. J gave up 4 bases and V 2 bases, and 6 bases lay outside the gene matches. Study processing details: Cell counts per sample came from amplifying reference gene primers. TCRdb keeps only in-frame clones here, not all; method: immunoSEQ multiplex PCR. V and J calls and clone size are copied from that table; D and trimming were computed from the DNA. The sample lists roughly 300,000 clones, 75% to 85% occurring once. This clone was picked up one time. Sequenced sample: peripheral blood. This clonotype originated in a human donor in a cohort sampled during active COVID-19. The chain has TRBV5-1 and TRBJ2-2, with 9 nucleotides matching TRBD1. DNA of the CDR3: TGCGCCAGCAGCTTTACCGGGACAGGGAGCACCGGGGAGCTGTTTTTT. It specifies CASSFTGTGSTGELFF.